This is a list of T cell receptor beta chains from one sample in a study of T cells in localized non-small cell lung cancer. TCRdb's copy holds only in-frame clones and misses some; the assay was immunoSEQ multiplex PCR. The sample includes 20,000 to 30,000 clones, approximately 90% seen only once; the top ten take 5.5% to 6.5%. The sample in question was PBMCs, obtained before any cancer treatment. Receptor source: a man aged 40 to 70 with stage II lung adenocarcinoma. Each CDR3 is given with its conserved first and last residue. A D gene is named only where the DNA matches it firmly. The listing skips clone size in some rows; elsewhere it reads once, few, many or a size class.

j_call d_call clone_size v_call cdr3_nt cdr3_aa
TRBJ1-3 NA NA TRBV4-1 TGCGCCAGCAGCTTTGACAGTACAGCTTACTCTGGAAACACCATATATTTT CASSFDSTAYSGNTIYF
TRBJ2-3 NA NA TRBV6-1 TGTGCCAGCAGTGATGGGGGAAGGCCGCAGTATTTT CASSDGGRPQYF
TRBJ2-7 NA NA TRBV4-3 TGCGCCAGCAGCCAAGAAGGGGGGGGGCCCTACGAGCAGTACTTC CASSQEGGGPYEQYF
TRBJ2-1 NA NA TRBV7-9 TGTGCCAGCAGCCCTAGACACGGCGGGCAGTTTGAGCAGTTCTTC CASSPRHGGQFEQFF
TRBJ1-1 NA NA TRBV13 TGTGCCAGCAGCTTAGGCCGAGGGAACACTGAAGCTTTCTTT CASSLGRGNTEAFF
TRBJ2-7 TRBD2 few TRBV6-5 TGTGCCAGCAGAAGCGGGATCGGTGAGCAGTACTTC CASRSGIGEQYF
TRBJ1-1 TRBD1 NA TRBV19 TGTGCCAGTAGTATAGATACGACACAGGGGTTGAACACTGAAGCTTTCTTT CASSIDTTQGLNTEAFF
TRBJ2-3 NA NA TRBV10-1 TGCGCCACCCGAAGAGGCATCACAGATACGCAGTATTTT CATRRGITDTQYF
TRBJ2-1 NA NA TRBV11-3 TGTGCCAGCAGCCCCCCCGGTGAGGTTAACAATGAGCAGTTCTTC CASSPPGEVNNEQFF
TRBJ2-3 NA NA TRBV19 TGTGCCAGTACATTGGGGCAGAGCACAGATACGCAGTATTTT CASTLGQSTDTQYF